The 23 T cell receptor beta chains below all came from one sample that was sequenced in a study of blood T cell repertoires in COVID-19. This table comes from immunoSEQ multiplex PCR, and its TCRdb copy is limited to in-frame clones, with some not included. The table lists approximately 250,000 clones, under 90% of them singletons. Material for sequencing was peripheral blood. These receptors were collected from a human donor in a cohort sampled during active COVID-19.

The rearrangement uses TRBV5-6 and TRBJ1-5; 8 positions match TRBD1. V gave up 4 bases and J gave up 8 bases; unmatched junction bases: 5. This CDR3 contains 13 residues. In germline, CDR1 is SGHDT, CDR2 YYEEEE. The CDR3 spells CASSTGGMEPQHF. DNA for the CDR3: TGTGCCAGCAGCACAGGGGGTATGGAGCCCCAGCATTTT.

This clone has ten or more counts. The chain couples TRBV4-3 to TRBJ2-2, with 8 bases aligning to TRBD2. The CDR3 sequence is 17 residues long. The V segment lost 3 bases and the J segment 7 bases; nucleotides outside the gene matches: 13. Germline V lookup: CDR1 LGHNA, CDR2 YSLEER. Here the CDR3 DNA reads TGCGCCAGCAGCCAGGAGGGCTATCGGGGGGGGAGCGGGGAGCTGTTTTTT. The encoded protein is CASSQEGYRGGSGELFF.

J is TRBJ2-1 and V is TRBV5-4, with 8 nucleotides matching TRBD2. The V segment lost 4 bases and the J segment 2 bases; nucleotides outside the gene matches: 8. Germline loops: CDR1 SGHNT, CDR2 YYREEE (reference sequence). The CDR3 has 16 amino acids. The CDR3 nucleotides read TGTGCCAGCAGCCAATCAGCGGGGGCCACCTACAATGAGCAGTTCTTC. Protein product: CASSQSAGATYNEQFF. The variable domain in full, with the rest retrieved from reference TRBV5-4 and TRBJ2-1, is ETGVTQSPTHLIKTRGQQVTLRCSSQSGHNTVSWYQQALGQGPQFIFQYYREEENGRGNFPPRFSGLQFPNYSSELNVNALELDDSALYLCASSQSAGATYNEQFFGPGTRLTVL.

This sequence joins TRBV11-3 and TRBJ2-5; 9 nucleotides line up with TRBD2. This CDR3 region has 16 residues. V shed 2 bases and J 3 bases; nucleotides not matched to a gene: 7. The germline V gene has CDR1 SGHNT and CDR2 YENEEA. CDR3 protein: CASSLNAASGEETQYF. Written as DNA, the CDR3 is TGTGCCAGCAGCTTAAATGCGGCTAGCGGGGAAGAGACCCAGTACTTC.

CDR3 nucleotide sequence: TGTGCCAGCAGTGGGGTCACTAGCGACACAGATACGCAGTATTTT. Its protein product is CASSGVTSDTDTQYF. This chain connects TRBV2 to TRBJ2-3, with TRBD2 matching 7 bases. The CDR3 spans 15 residues. After removal of 4 bases from V and 2 bases from J, the junction contained 6 bases not matched to a gene. CDR1 is SNHLY, CDR2 FYNNEI, per germline. Drawing the rest from reference TRBV2 and TRBJ2-3, the complete variable domain is EPEVTQTPSHQVTQMGQEVILRCVPISNHLYFYWYRQILGQKVEFLVSFYNNEISEKSEIFDDQFSVERPDGSNFTLKIRSTKLEDSAMYFCASSGVTSDTDTQYFGPGTRLTVL.

V gene TRBV5-6 combines with J gene TRBJ2-7; 8 nucleotides agree with TRBD1. There are 15 residues in the CDR3. Germline CDR1 is SGHDT and CDR2 is YYEEEE. V trimming: 5 bases; J trimming: 0 bases; junction bases outside the gene matches: 7. The CDR3 DNA reads TGTGCCAGCAGGAGAACAGGGGGAGGCTCCTACGAGCAGTACTTC. Translation gives CASRRTGGGSYEQYF.

The chain uses TRBV5-6 and TRBJ2-6; the D is unclear. The ends were cut back, 6 bases at V and 4 bases at J, with 5 bases in the middle. This CDR3 contains 12 residues. Germline CDR1 reads SGHDT; CDR2 reads YYEEEE. The CDR3 spells CASTPGANVLTF. The CDR3 nucleotides read TGTGCCAGCACCCCGGGGGCCAACGTCCTGACTTTC.

The rearrangement links TRBV7-2 to TRBJ1-4; 7 positions agree with TRBD1. The CDR3 consists of 15 residues. The germline gives CDR1 SGHTA, CDR2 FQGNSA. Trimming removed 3 bases from V and 10 bases from J; junction bases left unmatched: 11. The CDR3 bases are TGTGCCAGCAGCTTGTCCTGGGACAGTTCGGCAAAACTGTTTTTT. Its translation is CASSLSWDSSAKLFF.

This chain joins TRBV19 and TRBJ1-4; D remains ambiguous. CDR1 is LNHDA and CDR2 is SQIVND in the germline V gene (reference sequence). The CDR3 is 15 amino acids. The germline V and J ends were trimmed by 4 bases and 2 bases, with 11 bases remaining between them. CDR3 DNA sequence: TGTGCCAGTAGTACCCCCGGGAGGACTAATGAAAAACTGTTTTTT. It specifies CASSTPGRTNEKLFF.

The chain recombines TRBV5-4 with TRBJ2-3; 7 nucleotides line up with TRBD2. This CDR3 region has 13 residues. CDR1 is SGHNT and CDR2 is YYREEE in the germline V gene (reference sequence). V trimming: 7 bases; J trimming: 6 bases; junction bases outside the gene matches: 8. CDR3 protein: CASGAHGGDTQYF. CDR3 DNA sequence: TGTGCCAGCGGGGCGCACGGGGGGGATACGCAGTATTTT.

The CDR3: CATADSWNSPLHF. In DNA, the CDR3 is TGTGCCACGGCGGACAGTTGGAATTCACCCCTCCACTTT. The chain carries TRBV19 and TRBJ1-6, with D perhaps matching TRBD1 (6 bases). CDR3 size: 13 residues. Germline V gene sequence: CDR1 LNHDA, CDR2 SQIVND (reference sequence). Trimming left V 10 bases short and J 7 bases short, with 14 bases between.

The V and J genes are TRBV3-1 (or the pseudogene TRBV3-2) and TRBJ2-3; perhaps TRBD1 as D (6 bases). Looked up from germline, CDR1 is LGHDT and CDR2 is YNNKEL (reference sequence). V was pared by 5 bases and J by 2 bases, with 11 bases between. CDR3 length equals 14 residues. CDR3 DNA: TGTGCCAGCAGCTTCAGGGGTTTCACAGATACGCAGTATTTT. It encodes CASSFRGFTDTQYF.

This rearrangement joins TRBV4-3 to TRBJ2-7, with 9 bases identical to TRBD2. CDR1 LGHNA and CDR2 YSLEER come from the germline V gene. V lost 1 base, J lost 4 bases, and 14 bases stayed unmatched. The CDR3 runs 18 residues. CDR3 sequence reads: CASSQVRRGGSYVYEQYF. CDR3 coding DNA: TGCGCCAGCAGCCAAGTTCGGCGGGGGGGCTCCTATGTGTACGAGCAGTACTTC.

This CDR3 is CASSSQGRGASDQETQYF. In DNA, the CDR3 is TGCGCCAGCAGCTCGCAGGGGAGGGGGGCTAGTGACCAAGAGACCCAGTACTTC. This chain connects TRBV4-1 to TRBJ2-5, with D maybe TRBD2 (7 bases). The V end was cut by 5 bases, the J end by 0 bases, with 22 bases between. Germline CDR1 and CDR2: MGHRA and YSYEKL. This CDR3 is 18 amino acids long.

This clone was detected only a few times. V and J are TRBV5-4 and TRBJ1-2; 9 bases match TRBD1. The V and J ends lost 6 bases and 8 bases, in that order; junction bases with no gene match: 8. CDR1 is SGHNT, CDR2 YYREEE, per germline (reference sequence). This CDR3 has 13 residues. CDR3 DNA: TGTGCCAGCAATTTACAGGGGGCGGCCGGCTACACCTTC. It codes for CASNLQGAAGYTF.

V gene TRBV2 combines with J gene TRBJ2-7; D unresolved. The CDR3 runs 11 residues. The V and J ends lost 6 bases and 3 bases respectively, with 6 bases between them. Germline V gives CDR1 SNHLY, CDR2 FYNNEI. CDR3 sequence reads: CASREYYEQYF. The CDR3, as DNA: TGTGCCAGCAGAGAGTACTACGAGCAGTACTTC.

This clone has only a few counts. The chain is built from TRBV13 and TRBJ2-7, with 11 positions matching TRBD2. CDR1 and CDR2 (germline): PRHDT, FYEKMQ (reference sequence). The CDR3 runs 15 residues. V trimming: 5 bases; J trimming: 3 bases; junction bases outside the gene matches: 6. The DNA for the CDR3 is TGTGCCAGCAGCCTCCGACTAGCGGGAATCTACGAGCAGTACTTC. Translated, it gives CASSLRLAGIYEQYF. Full variable domain (remainder filled in from reference TRBV13 and TRBJ2-7): AAGVIQSPRHLIKEKRETATLKCYPIPRHDTVYWYQQGPGQDPQFLISFYEKMQSDKGSIPDRFSAQQFSDYHSELNMSSLELGDSALYFCASSLRLAGIYEQYFGPGTRLTVT.

The chain is built from TRBV19 and TRBJ1-6; a possible D gene is TRBD1 (5 bases). The CDR3 covers 14 residues. Trimming took off 8 bases at V and 4 bases at J, with 12 bases between the two ends. The germline V gene encodes CDR1 LNHDA and CDR2 SQIVND (reference sequence). This CDR3 is CASGSTEYNSPLHF. The CDR3 region has the DNA TGTGCCAGTGGCTCGACAGAATATAATTCACCCCTCCACTTT.

This clone occurred a few times. This sequence joins TRBV6-5 and TRBJ1-1; TRBD1 might be the D (5 bases). CDR1 is MNHEY, CDR2 SVGAGI, per germline. Trimming shortened V by 6 bases and J by 11 bases, and 22 bases separated the two germline ends. The CDR3 extends over 14 amino acids. The CDR3 is CASRSATSQQGAFF. CDR3 bases: TGTGCCAGCAGATCAGCGACCTCCCAGCAGGGTGCTTTCTTT.

This clone was found once. V gene TRBV5-1 combines with J gene TRBJ2-2; 12 positions match TRBD1. From germline, CDR1 is SGHRS and CDR2 YFSETQ. The CDR3 runs 15 residues. V was pared by 4 bases and J by 6 bases, with 4 bases of the junction left unmatched. The CDR3 sequence: CASSTGQGASGELFF. CDR3 DNA sequence: TGCGCCAGCAGCACGGGACAGGGGGCTTCCGGGGAGCTGTTTTTT. The full variable domain, completed using reference TRBV5-1 and TRBJ2-2, is KAGVTQTPRYLIKTRGQQVTLSCSPISGHRSVSWYQQTPGQGLQFLFEYFSETQRNKGNFPGRFSGRQFSNSRSEMNVSTLELGDSALYLCASSTGQGASGELFFGEGSRLTVL.

This rearrangement joins TRBV28 to TRBJ1-2; a possible D gene is TRBD1 (5 bases). Germline-derived CDR1 and CDR2 are MDHEN and SYDVKM. There are 13 residues in the CDR3. The V end was cut by 8 bases, the J end by 7 bases, with 17 bases between. The CDR3 spells CASLLGQGRGYTF. DNA of the CDR3: TGTGCCAGCCTCCTGGGGCAGGGTCGTGGCTACACCTTC.

This chain joins TRBV7-2 and TRBJ2-7; 9 bases are shared with TRBD1. Germline V gene lookup returns CDR1 SGHTA and CDR2 FQGNSA. The CDR3 runs 14 residues. V shed 4 bases, J shed 1 base, and the junction held 2 bases outside the gene matches. This CDR3 is CASSSTGGSYEQYF. In nucleotides, the CDR3 is TGTGCCAGCAGCTCGACAGGGGGATCCTACGAGCAGTACTTC.

This chain uses TRBV5-1 with TRBJ1-1, with D perhaps matching TRBD1 (5 bases). Trimming left V 2 bases short and J 1 base short, with 9 bases between. The CDR3 runs to 14 residues. The germline V gene encodes CDR1 SGHRS and CDR2 YFSETQ. The CDR3 region has the DNA TGCGCCAGCAGCTTTTATGGACAGAACACTGAAGCTTTCTTT. Encoded protein: CASSFYGQNTEAFF.